The 29 T cell receptor beta chains presented below share a single source sample, sequenced in a study of blood T cell repertoires in COVID-19. The table came from immunoSEQ multiplex PCR; TCRdb's copy has only in-frame clones and leaves some out. The table has about 280,000 clones, 85% seen once. Sequenced input: peripheral blood. Receptor source: a human donor in a cohort sampled during active COVID-19.

This clone was counted only a few times. The chain carries TRBV18 and TRBJ2-7; possible D gene TRBD2, 5 bases. With 5 bases removed from V and 2 bases from J, the gap between germline ends came to 10 bases. The CDR3 totals 13 residues. Germline V gives CDR1 KGHSH, CDR2 LQKENI. Here the CDR3 reads CASSAGAAYEQYF. CDR3 nucleotide sequence: TGTGCCAGCTCAGCGGGTGCGGCCTACGAGCAGTACTTC.

The CDR3 DNA is TGTGCCACCAGCAGAAACAGGGGGCGTATGTCCGGGGAGCTGTTTTTT. Its translation: CATSRNRGRMSGELFF. This chain links TRBV15 with TRBJ2-2; 9 bases map to TRBD1. Looked up from germline, CDR1 is LNHNV and CDR2 is YYDKDF (reference sequence). Trimming took 2 bases from V and 6 from J; bases not matched to a gene: 7. CDR3 size: 16 residues.

The J gene is TRBJ2-7, the V gene TRBV7-4; 8 bases align to TRBD1. J gave up 3 bases and V 8 bases, and 9 bases lay outside the gene matches. Germline loops: CDR1 SGHVT, CDR2 SQSDAQ. This CDR3 region has 14 residues. The DNA of the CDR3 is TGTGCCAGCGCCACCTTGACAGGGGTCTACGAGCAGTACTTC. Its protein is CASATLTGVYEQYF.

V and J are TRBV10-2 and TRBJ2-7, with 8 bases matching TRBD1. This CDR3 spans 15 amino acids. The J segment lost 3 bases and the V segment lost 4 bases, leaving 8 bases of the junction unmatched. Looked up from germline, CDR1 is WSHSY and CDR2 is SAAADI. CDR3 loop: CASSAPDRVIYEQYF. The CDR3 DNA follows: TGCGCCAGCAGTGCCCCGGACAGGGTAATCTACGAGCAGTACTTC.

The genes are TRBV15 and TRBJ2-5; D is uncertain. Germline values: CDR1 LNHNV, CDR2 YYDKDF (reference sequence). The CDR3 consists of 15 residues. V was cut by 1 base and J by 5 bases, with 14 bases left in between. CDR3 residues: CATSRAWLPQETQYF. The CDR3 DNA follows: TGTGCCACCAGCAGAGCCTGGCTCCCCCAGGAGACCCAGTACTTC.

CDR3 nucleotide sequence: TGTGCCAGCAGATCCGGGGGGCTGAACACTGAAGCTTTCTTT. Its protein is CASRSGGLNTEAFF. This chain links TRBV6-5 with TRBJ1-1; tentatively, D is TRBD1 (6 bases). This CDR3 is 14 amino acids long. V was cut by 6 bases and J by 0 bases, with 11 bases left in between. Germline CDR1 reads MNHEY; CDR2 reads SVGAGI.

The chain recombines TRBV5-4 with TRBJ1-1; tentative D call: TRBD1 (6 bases). V was cut by 1 base and J by 5 bases, with 9 bases left in between. Germline lookup yields CDR1 SGHNT and CDR2 YYREEE (reference sequence). CDR3 length: 13 amino acids. The CDR3 spells CASSLRGGTEAFF. The CDR3 DNA follows: TGTGCCAGCAGCTTGAGAGGGGGAACTGAAGCTTTCTTT.

The V and J genes are TRBV29-1 and TRBJ2-1, with 12 nucleotides matching TRBD2. Germline trimming cut 6 bases from V and 9 bases from J; bases unmatched to any gene: 15. The CDR3 extends over 16 amino acids. Germline V gives CDR1 SQVTM, CDR2 ANQGSEA. CDR3 DNA: TGCAGCGTGGCGCCCGGACTAGCGGGACGGTTGGGTGAGCAGTTCTTC. Protein sequence: CSVAPGLAGRLGEQFF.

This chain uses TRBV28 with TRBJ1-5; 7 bases line up with TRBD1. Germline assignment: CDR1 MDHEN and CDR2 SYDVKM. V shed 1 base, J shed 7 bases, and the junction held 4 bases outside the gene matches. CDR3 size: 14 residues. The CDR3 loop reads CASSLLGGRQPQHF. The DNA of the CDR3 is TGTGCCAGCAGTTTATTAGGGGGCAGGCAGCCCCAGCATTTT.

J is TRBJ2-7 and V is TRBV5-1; 7 nucleotides agree with TRBD2. Looked up from germline, CDR1 is SGHRS and CDR2 is YFSETQ. V was clipped by 5 bases and J by 7 bases; unmatched bases: 12. There are 14 residues in the CDR3. The CDR3 bases are TGCGCCAGCAGATGGGAGGGTTCTTCCCCAGAGCAGTACTTC. Translation: CASRWEGSSPEQYF. Together with reference TRBV5-1 and TRBJ2-7, the CDR3 gives the full variable domain: KAGVTQTPRYLIKTRGQQVTLSCSPISGHRSVSWYQQTPGQGLQFLFEYFSETQRNKGNFPGRFSGRQFSNSRSEMNVSTLELGDSALYLCASRWEGSSPEQYFGPGTRLTVT.

This chain uses TRBV28 with TRBJ1-1; the D gene is possibly TRBD1 (6 bases). CDR1 is MDHEN and CDR2 is SYDVKM in the germline V gene. Trimming pared 6 bases from V and 1 base from J, leaving 18 bases between. There are 16 residues in the CDR3. The CDR3 region has the DNA TGTGCCAGCAGCCTACAGACAGGTTGGGAGAACACTGAAGCTTTCTTT. Translation gives CASSLQTGWENTEAFF.

The rearrangement joins TRBV6-5 to TRBJ2-3; D remains ambiguous. Per germline, CDR1 MNHEY and CDR2 SVGAGI. This CDR3 region has 16 residues. Trimming shortened V by 0 bases and J by 2 bases, and 12 bases separated the two germline ends. In DNA, the CDR3 is TGTGCCAGCAGTTACTCGCCTGAGTTCTCCACAGATACGCAGTATTTT. It encodes CASSYSPEFSTDTQYF.

This clone appeared a single time. This chain uses TRBV28 with TRBJ2-1; 7 positions match TRBD2. After removal of 7 bases from V and 10 bases from J, the junction contained 13 bases not matched to a gene. Germline assignment: CDR1 MDHEN and CDR2 SYDVKM. The CDR3 has 14 residues. CDR3 region: CASISGTKVGEQFF. The CDR3 DNA is TGTGCCAGCATCTCGGGGACTAAGGTGGGGGAGCAGTTCTTC.

The chain is built from TRBV18 and TRBJ2-3, with 7 positions matching TRBD1. There are 14 residues in the CDR3. Germline V gene sequence: CDR1 KGHSH, CDR2 LQKENI. After removal of 5 bases from V and 2 bases from J, the junction contained 4 bases not matched to a gene. CDR3: CASSTGQFTDTQYF. CDR3 nucleotides: TGTGCCAGCTCAACGGGACAGTTCACAGATACGCAGTATTTT.

The rearrangement links TRBV3-1 (or the pseudogene TRBV3-2) to TRBJ1-2; maybe TRBD1 (5 bases). The CDR3 extends over 13 amino acids. V was cut by 1 base and J by 7 bases, with 10 bases left in between. The germline CDR1 and CDR2 sequences are LGHDT and YNNKEL (reference sequence). CDR3 in DNA: TGTGCCAGCAGCCAAGTGCAGGGCCCTGGCTACACCTTC. Translating it yields CASSQVQGPGYTF.

The CDR3 here is CASSIPTTPHEQFF. The CDR3 DNA reads TGTGCCAGCAGCATCCCTACCACCCCGCATGAGCAGTTCTTC. The chain is built from TRBV7-2 and TRBJ2-1; no clear D gene. The CDR3 is 14 residues long. Trimming pared 5 bases from V and 8 bases from J, leaving 16 bases between. In germline, CDR1 is SGHTA, CDR2 FQGNSA.

This chain joins TRBV9 and TRBJ2-1, with TRBD2 as a possible D gene (5 bases). The V and J ends lost 2 bases and 8 bases respectively, with 14 bases between them. This CDR3 region has 14 residues. Germline V gives CDR1 SGDLS, CDR2 YYNGEE. CDR3 DNA sequence: TGTGCCAGCAGCGTCACATCACTAGGCGATGAGCAGTTCTTC. Its translation is CASSVTSLGDEQFF.

The chain joins TRBV2 to TRBJ1-2; tentatively, D is TRBD1 (6 bases). The CDR3 has 17 residues. V was cut by 4 bases and J by 8 bases, with 26 bases left in between. In germline, CDR1 is SNHLY, CDR2 FYNNEI. The CDR3 region has the DNA TGTGCCAGCAGTGGGTTCTCCCTCCGCTCGACAGGACGGGGCTACACCTTC. Its protein is CASSGFSLRSTGRGYTF.

This sequence joins TRBV28 and TRBJ1-2; no reliable D call. CDR1 MDHEN and CDR2 SYDVKM come from the germline V gene. This CDR3 has 13 amino acids. V dropped 3 bases and J dropped 4 bases, with 9 bases sitting between them. The DNA of the CDR3 is TGTGCCAGCAGTTTTGGTAGGAGCTATGGCTACACCTTC. Protein: CASSFGRSYGYTF.

The rearrangement links TRBV30 to TRBJ1-1; no definite D call. The CDR3 length is 14 residues. V was trimmed by 2 bases and J by 3 bases, leaving 13 bases between them. CDR1 is GTSNPN and CDR2 is SVGIG in the germline V gene (reference sequence). Here the CDR3 reads CAWSREVRDTEAFF. The CDR3 region has the DNA TGTGCCTGGAGTCGGGAAGTAAGGGACACTGAAGCTTTCTTT.

The V call is TRBV25-1, the J call TRBJ1-1, with D perhaps matching TRBD1 (5 bases). The CDR3 runs to 12 residues. CDR1 and CDR2 (germline): MGHDK, SYGVNS. Trimming took off 7 bases at V and 11 bases at J, with 17 bases between the two ends. The CDR3 loop is CASNVGGGLAFF. CDR3 DNA: TGTGCCAGCAATGTTGGGGGGGGTCTTGCTTTCTTT.

The chain employs TRBV21-1 and TRBJ2-7; the DNA was not compared with TRBD2, the D call given in the table. TRBV21-1 is listed as a pseudogene. The CDR3 loop spans 16 amino acids. The CDR3 sequence is CASSKNPGREHCEQYF. In DNA form, the CDR3 reads TGTGCCAGCAGCAAAAACCCGGGACGGGAGCACTGCGAGCAGTACTTC.

The V call is TRBV7-9, the J call TRBJ1-2, with 7 nucleotides matching TRBD1. The CDR3 spans 13 residues. V dropped 6 bases and J dropped 3; count of bases not matched to a gene: 4. The germline gives CDR1 SEHNR, CDR2 FQNEAQ (reference sequence). CDR3 DNA: TGTGCCAGCAGTAGGGGGCCTGACTATGGCTACACCTTC. Translated, it gives CASSRGPDYGYTF.

V and J are TRBV5-1 and TRBJ2-3; a possible D gene is TRBD2 (6 bases). The CDR3 is made up of 16 amino acids. Trimming left V 0 bases short and J 3 bases short, with 14 bases between. Germline CDR1 reads SGHRS; CDR2 reads YFSETQ. The CDR3 is CASSLGVAEGTDTQYF. The CDR3, as DNA: TGCGCCAGCAGCTTGGGGGTGGCGGAGGGAACAGATACGCAGTATTTT.

This rearrangement joins TRBV5-4 to TRBJ2-3; 7 bases agree with TRBD2. The V segment lost 4 bases and the J segment 9 bases; nucleotides outside the gene matches: 14. The CDR3 runs 15 residues. Germline V gene lookup returns CDR1 SGHNT and CDR2 YYREEE (reference sequence). The CDR3: CASSPGLVSSGTQYF. CDR3 DNA: TGTGCCAGCAGCCCAGGACTAGTTTCCAGTGGGACGCAGTATTTT.

This CDR3 reads CASSLSTVGGYGYTF. CDR3 DNA: TGTGCCAGCAGTTTATCCACAGTGGGGGGCTATGGCTACACCTTC. The chain is built from TRBV27 and TRBJ1-2; possible D gene TRBD1, 5 bases. V gave up 0 bases and J gave up 4 bases, with 12 bases separating them. This CDR3 comprises 15 residues. Germline V CDR1 and CDR2: MNHEY, SMNVEV (reference sequence).

This chain links TRBV30 with TRBJ1-6; 7 bases align to TRBD1. V shed 2 bases, J shed 8 bases, and the junction held 3 bases outside the gene matches. This CDR3 comprises 13 residues. The germline gives CDR1 GTSNPN, CDR2 SVGIG (reference sequence). CDR3: CAWSFTGDSPLHF. The CDR3 DNA reads TGTGCCTGGAGTTTCACAGGGGATTCACCCCTCCACTTT.

The gene calls are TRBV30 and TRBJ1-3; D ambiguous. Germline CDR1 reads GTSNPN; CDR2 reads SVGIG (reference sequence). V lost 0 bases, J lost 0 bases, and 6 bases lay in between. The CDR3 sequence is 14 residues long. The CDR3 protein is CAWSVAGSGNTIYF. The DNA for the CDR3 is TGTGCCTGGAGTGTAGCAGGCTCTGGAAACACCATATATTTT.

The chain is built from TRBV4-1 and TRBJ2-1; 9 bases are a match to TRBD2. CDR3 length: 19 amino acids. The germline V gene encodes CDR1 MGHRA and CDR2 YSYEKL. V lost 0 bases to trimming and J lost 4 bases; unmatched junction nucleotides: 13. Here the CDR3 reads CASSQDTPSSGAVYNEQFF. CDR3 in DNA: TGCGCCAGCAGCCAAGATACCCCGTCTAGCGGGGCGGTTTACAATGAGCAGTTCTTC.